Listed below are T cell receptor beta chains from one sample, sequenced in a study of blood T cells in healthy people across ages. TCRdb re-derived calls from the 5' RACE reads in MiXCR, one entry per CDR3 protein. The sample consists of 1.8 million or so distinct CDR3 sequences, about two fifths of them appearing once. The specimen sequenced was blood. The receptors originated from a human donor in good health. Each CDR3 is given with its conserved first and last residue. Each record gives: J gene, clone size, V gene, D gene, CDR3 protein, CDR3 DNA. A D gene is named only where the DNA matches it firmly. The listing skips clone size in some rows; elsewhere it reads once, few, many or a size class.

j_call: TRBJ2-5; clone_size: -; v_call: TRBV5-1; d_call: TRBD1; cdr3_aa: CASSEQGARETQYF; cdr3_nt: TGCGCCAGCAGCGAACAGGGGGCTCGGGAGACCCAGTACTTC
j_call: TRBJ2-4; clone_size: -; v_call: TRBV6-6; d_call: -; cdr3_aa: CASSYSTSEENIQYF; cdr3_nt: TGTGCCAGCAGTTACTCAACTTCTGAGGAAAACATTCAGTACTTC
j_call: TRBJ2-6; clone_size: few; v_call: TRBV6-2/TRBV6-3; d_call: TRBD1; cdr3_aa: CASSSTPGQIMSGANVLTF; cdr3_nt: TGTGCCAGCAGTTCGACTCCGGGACAGATAATGTCTGGGGCCAACGTCCTGACTTTC
j_call: TRBJ2-1; clone_size: few; v_call: TRBV7-8; d_call: -; cdr3_aa: CASSTPLAISYNEQFF; cdr3_nt: TGTGCCAGCAGCACGCCCCTAGCGATCTCCTACAATGAGCAGTTCTTC
j_call: TRBJ2-6; clone_size: -; v_call: TRBV5-5; d_call: -; cdr3_aa: CASSLVLGGANVLTF; cdr3_nt: TGTGCCAGCAGCTTGGTGCTAGGTGGGGCCAACGTCCTGACTTTC
j_call: TRBJ2-1; clone_size: -; v_call: TRBV27; d_call: TRBD2; cdr3_aa: CASSLWAGVSNEQFF; cdr3_nt: TGTGCCAGCAGTTTATGGGCGGGGGTGTCAAATGAGCAGTTCTTC
j_call: TRBJ1-6; clone_size: -; v_call: TRBV4-1; d_call: TRBD1; cdr3_aa: CASSYRDSLNSPLHF; cdr3_nt: TGCGCCAGCAGCTATCGGGACAGCTTGAATTCACCCCTCCACTTT
j_call: TRBJ1-4; clone_size: -; v_call: TRBV9; d_call: -; cdr3_aa: CASSVVDGFNEKLFF; cdr3_nt: TGTGCCAGCAGCGTAGTAGACGGCTTTAATGAAAAACTGTTTTTT
j_call: TRBJ1-2; clone_size: few; v_call: TRBV12-3/TRBV12-4; d_call: TRBD1; cdr3_aa: CASSPNRGQNGYTF; cdr3_nt: TGTGCCAGCAGTCCCAACAGGGGGCAGAATGGCTACACCTTC
j_call: TRBJ2-7; clone_size: many; v_call: TRBV29-1; d_call: -; cdr3_aa: CSVASGGLREQYF; cdr3_nt: TGCAGCGTTGCGAGCGGAGGACTACGAGAGCAGTACTTC
j_call: TRBJ1-2; clone_size: -; v_call: TRBV24-1; d_call: -; cdr3_aa: CATSDLSGDYGYTF; cdr3_nt: TGTGCCACCAGTGATTTATCAGGGGACTATGGCTACACCTTC
j_call: TRBJ1-1; clone_size: few; v_call: TRBV20-1; d_call: -; cdr3_aa: CSARDPAGRSTEAFF; cdr3_nt: TGCAGTGCTAGAGATCCCGCAGGGAGGAGCACTGAAGCTTTCTTT
j_call: TRBJ1-2; clone_size: -; v_call: TRBV18; d_call: -; cdr3_aa: CASSPNTDSLNYTF; cdr3_nt: TGTGCCAGCTCACCAAATACCGACAGCCTAAACTACACCTTC
j_call: TRBJ2-7; clone_size: -; v_call: TRBV28; d_call: -; cdr3_aa: CATLRVRDYEQYF; cdr3_nt: TGTGCCACTCTGAGGGTCAGGGACTACGAGCAGTACTTC
j_call: TRBJ2-5; clone_size: -; v_call: TRBV29-1; d_call: TRBD1; cdr3_aa: CSVKTGEETQYF; cdr3_nt: TGCAGCGTTAAAACAGGGGAAGAGACCCAGTACTTC
j_call: TRBJ2-5; clone_size: few; v_call: TRBV5-5; d_call: TRBD1; cdr3_aa: CASSLPGQGVLETQYF; cdr3_nt: TGTGCCAGCAGCTTGCCCGGACAGGGAGTCCTTGAGACCCAGTACTTC
j_call: TRBJ1-1; clone_size: -; v_call: TRBV20-1; d_call: -; cdr3_aa: CSARTLMNTEAFF; cdr3_nt: TGCAGTGCTAGAACCCTAATGAACACTGAAGCTTTCTTT
j_call: TRBJ1-1; clone_size: -; v_call: TRBV6-1; d_call: -; cdr3_aa: CASPEAFF; cdr3_nt: TGTGCCAGCCCAGAAGCTTTCTTT
j_call: TRBJ1-1; clone_size: -; v_call: TRBV28; d_call: TRBD1; cdr3_aa: CASSPQTGYTEAFF; cdr3_nt: TGTGCCAGCAGTCCCCAGACAGGGTACACTGAAGCTTTCTTT
j_call: TRBJ2-1; clone_size: few; v_call: TRBV7-3; d_call: -; cdr3_aa: CASSPPGSLGNEQFF; cdr3_nt: TGTGCCAGCAGCCCACCCGGGAGCTTGGGCAATGAGCAGTTCTTC
j_call: TRBJ2-7; clone_size: -; v_call: TRBV28; d_call: TRBD1; cdr3_aa: CASSSPGQDEQYF; cdr3_nt: TGTGCCAGCAGTTCCCCAGGACAGGACGAGCAGTACTTC
j_call: TRBJ1-1; clone_size: -; v_call: TRBV6-5; d_call: -; cdr3_aa: CTSSWDPFYEAFF; cdr3_nt: TGTACCAGCAGTTGGGACCCGTTTTACGAAGCTTTCTTT
j_call: TRBJ1-2; clone_size: -; v_call: TRBV14; d_call: -; cdr3_aa: CASSQGNPTVVYGYTF; cdr3_nt: TGTGCCAGCAGCCAAGGGAACCCCACAGTGGTCTATGGCTACACCTTC
j_call: TRBJ2-7; clone_size: -; v_call: TRBV16; d_call: TRBD1; cdr3_aa: CASSQDRDGISITPSYEQYF; cdr3_nt: TGTGCCAGCAGCCAAGACAGGGATGGGATCTCTATTACTCCCTCCTACGAGCAGTACTTC
j_call: TRBJ2-1; clone_size: few; v_call: TRBV20-1; d_call: TRBD2; cdr3_aa: CSALAASYNEQFF; cdr3_nt: TGCAGTGCTCTAGCGGCTTCATACAATGAGCAGTTCTTC
j_call: TRBJ2-1; clone_size: many; v_call: TRBV29-1; d_call: -; cdr3_aa: CSVETGNEQFF; cdr3_nt: TGCAGCGTTGAAACCGGGAATGAGCAGTTCTTC
j_call: TRBJ2-4; clone_size: -; v_call: TRBV15; d_call: -; cdr3_aa: CATSVDAGDIQYF; cdr3_nt: TGTGCCACCAGCGTGGACGCAGGGGACATTCAGTACTTC
j_call: TRBJ2-3; clone_size: -; v_call: TRBV12-3/TRBV12-4; d_call: -; cdr3_aa: CASSLGTGTGQGDTQYF; cdr3_nt: TGTGCCAGCAGTTTGGGGACCGGGACCGGTCAGGGAGATACGCAGTATTTT
j_call: TRBJ2-1; clone_size: -; v_call: TRBV29-1; d_call: -; cdr3_aa: CSVETGLLMGEQFF; cdr3_nt: TGCAGCGTTGAAACTGGGCTTCTGATGGGTGAGCAGTTCTTC
j_call: TRBJ2-3; clone_size: -; v_call: TRBV9; d_call: -; cdr3_aa: CASSGPGLTDTQYF; cdr3_nt: TGTGCCAGCAGCGGTCCGGGGCTCACAGATACGCAGTATTTT
j_call: TRBJ1-5; clone_size: -; v_call: TRBV19; d_call: -; cdr3_aa: CASSKDRGNQPQHF; cdr3_nt: TGTGCCAGTAGTAAGGACCGGGGCAATCAGCCCCAGCATTTT